This T cell receptor beta chain was profiled in a study of CD8 T cells in ankylosing spondylitis. Per the germline V gene, CDR1 is SGHTA and CDR2 is FQGTGA. After removal of 4 bases from V and 10 bases from J, the junction contained 1 base not matched to a gene. The CDR3 has 11 residues. TCRdb re-called the 5' RACE reads with MiXCR, one entry per CDR3 protein. Of roughly 120,000 distinct CDR3 sequences in the sample, 7% were seen once. This clonotype was detected ten times or more. Its antigen is currently unknown. Study results and limitations: Ankylosing spondylitis blood seemed to carry a telltale TCR beta motif made of roughly eight highly homologous variants. Disease-linked clones reportedly concentrated significantly in matched ankylosing spondylitis synovial fluid. Disease-linked clones had a CD8+ phenotype and relatively low frequency in peripheral blood.

What was sequenced was blood, either unsorted or a sorted T cell fraction (not recorded which). J is TRBJ2-1 and V is TRBV7-3; TRBD2 matches at 7 bases. The TCR comes from a male donor with ankylosing spondylitis or in good health (not recorded which). The DNA of the CDR3 is TGTGCCAGCAGCTGGGGGGGGGAGCAGTTCTTC. Translation: CASSWGGEQFF.